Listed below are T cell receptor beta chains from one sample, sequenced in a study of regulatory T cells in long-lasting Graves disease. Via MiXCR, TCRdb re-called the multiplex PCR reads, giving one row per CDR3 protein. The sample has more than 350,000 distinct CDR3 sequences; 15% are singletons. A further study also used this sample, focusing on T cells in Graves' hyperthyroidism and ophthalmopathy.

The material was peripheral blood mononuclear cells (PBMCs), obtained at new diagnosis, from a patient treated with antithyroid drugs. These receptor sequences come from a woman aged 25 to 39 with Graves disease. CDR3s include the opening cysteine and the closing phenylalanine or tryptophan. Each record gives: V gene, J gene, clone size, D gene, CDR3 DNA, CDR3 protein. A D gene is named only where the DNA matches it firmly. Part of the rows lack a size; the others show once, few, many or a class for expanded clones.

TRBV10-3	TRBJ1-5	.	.	TGTGCCATCACCAGCACGAAACATCAGCCCCAGCATTTT	CAITSTKHQPQHF
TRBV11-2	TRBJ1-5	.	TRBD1	TGTGCCAGCAGCTTAGGGCCCGGACAGGGGGGGAGTCAGCCCCAGCATTTT	CASSLGPGQGGSQPQHF
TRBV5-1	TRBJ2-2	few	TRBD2	TGCGCCAGCAGCCTTGGCAGCGGGATGACCGGGGAGCTGTTTTTT	CASSLGSGMTGELFF
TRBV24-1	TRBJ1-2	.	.	TGTGCCACCAGTGATTTATGGGGAGATGGCTACACCTTC	CATSDLWGDGYTF
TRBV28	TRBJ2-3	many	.	TGTGCCAGCAGTTTAAGGACGGGGATACTGACAGATACGCAGTATTTT	CASSLRTGILTDTQYF
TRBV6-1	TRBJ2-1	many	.	TGTGCCAGCAGGAATTTGGGCTCCTACAATGAGCAGTTCTTC	CASRNLGSYNEQFF
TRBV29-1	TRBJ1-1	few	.	TGCAGCGTCCAACAGAGGTTGGCCACTGAAGCTTTCTTT	CSVQQRLATEAFF
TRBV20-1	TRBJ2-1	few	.	TGCAGTGGACCTTTGGCGTCCTACAATGAGCAGTTCTTC	CSGPLASYNEQFF
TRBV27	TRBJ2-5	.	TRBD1	TGTGCCAGCAGACGACAGGGGTCTTTCCAAGAGACCCAGTACTTC	CASRRQGSFQETQYF
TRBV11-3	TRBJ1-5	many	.	TGTGCCAGCAGCTTAGATAACAGGGTCGGGCAGCCCCAGCATTTT	CASSLDNRVGQPQHF
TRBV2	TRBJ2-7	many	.	TGTGCCAGCAGTGAAAGTGGCGACTCCTGGTTCGACGAGCAGTACTTC	CASSESGDSWFDEQYF
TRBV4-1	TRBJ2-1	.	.	TGCGCCAGCAGCCTCTTACTAACGATCGGGGATGAGCAGTTCTTC	CASSLLLTIGDEQFF
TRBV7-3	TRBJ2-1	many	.	TGTGCCAGCAGCTTAAGAGCGGTTGGGATATCCTACAATGAGCAGTTCTTC	CASSLRAVGISYNEQFF
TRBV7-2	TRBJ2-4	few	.	TGTGCCAGCAGCTCGGAGGGGGAAGCAAACAATCTAGCCAAAAACATTCAGTACTTC	CASSSEGEANNLAKNIQYF